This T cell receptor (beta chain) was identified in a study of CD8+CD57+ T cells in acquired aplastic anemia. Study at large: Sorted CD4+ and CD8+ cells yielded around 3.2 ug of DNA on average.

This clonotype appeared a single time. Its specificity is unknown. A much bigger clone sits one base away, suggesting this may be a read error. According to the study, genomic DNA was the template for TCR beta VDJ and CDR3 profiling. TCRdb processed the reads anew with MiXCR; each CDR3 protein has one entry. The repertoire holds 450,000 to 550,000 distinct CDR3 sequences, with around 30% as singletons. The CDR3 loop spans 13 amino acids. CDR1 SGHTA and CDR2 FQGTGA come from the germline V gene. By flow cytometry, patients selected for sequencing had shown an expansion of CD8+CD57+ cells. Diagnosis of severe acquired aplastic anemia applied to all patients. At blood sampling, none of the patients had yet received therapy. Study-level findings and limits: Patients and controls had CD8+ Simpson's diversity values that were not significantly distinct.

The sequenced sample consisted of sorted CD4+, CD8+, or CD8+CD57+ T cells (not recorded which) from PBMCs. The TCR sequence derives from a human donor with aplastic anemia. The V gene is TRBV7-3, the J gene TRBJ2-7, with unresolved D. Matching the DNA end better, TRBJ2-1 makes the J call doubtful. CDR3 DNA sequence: TGTGCCAGCAGCTTAGCCAACTCCTACGAGCAGTTCTTC. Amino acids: CASSLANSYEQFF.